This entry features one T cell receptor (beta chain) sequence. The antigen is undetermined. The source of the sample is a study of immune cell composition in non-small cell lung cancer. Findings of the study overall: Squamous lung tumours showed higher top 10 clone scores and clonality than adenocarcinomas.

Genomic DNA came from frozen unsorted single-cell suspensions. Measured with immunoSEQ multiplex PCR; TCRdb has only the in-frame clones, and not every one. The table includes 13,000 or so clones, roughly 74% detected once. CDR1 and CDR2 from the germline V gene are WNHNN and SYGVQD (reference sequence). This CDR3 spans 13 amino acids. V was clipped by 6 bases and J by 5 bases; unmatched bases: 6. V gene TRBV10-1 combines with J gene TRBJ1-2; 7 bases are shared with TRBD1. Sequenced input: lung tumor tissue. The TCR originated in a human donor with non-small cell lung cancer. The CDR3 spells CASSEDRVYGYTF. In DNA form, the CDR3 reads TGCGCCAGCAGCGAAGACAGGGTATATGGCTACACCTTC.